This T cell receptor beta chain was recorded in a study of cytomegalovirus exposure and HLA in healthy donors. PCR involved 60 Vbeta and 13 Jbeta primers. TCRdb keeps only in-frame clones here, not all; method: immunoSEQ multiplex PCR. The table lists 90,000 to 100,000 clones, just under 80% of them singletons, with over 3% in the top ten. Germline CDR1 and CDR2: SGHTA and FQGNSA. This CDR3 has 15 amino acids. V shed 1 base and J shed 5 bases, with 14 bases lying between them. Sequenced: PBMCs. This receptor was obtained from a woman in her 40s in good health and CMV-seronegative. The chain is built from TRBV7-2 and TRBJ2-5; tentative D call: TRBD1 (6 bases). CDR3 in amino acids: CASSLVGTGRETQYF. The CDR3 DNA follows: TGTGCCAGCAGCTTAGTAGGTACAGGGCGGGAGACCCAGTACTTC. The full variable domain, rest sourced from reference TRBV7-2 and TRBJ2-5, is GAGVSQSPSNKVTEKGKDVELRCDPISGHTALYWYRQSLGQGLEFLIYFQGNSAPDKSGLPSDRFSAERTGGSVSTLTIQRTQQEDSAVYLCASSLVGTGRETQYFGPGTRLLVL.